The TCR beta chain described here comes from a study of T-cell memory formation after mild COVID-19. Study results and caveats: Pre-infection memory harbored some responding clones, suggesting cross-reactive memory joined.

MiXCR, run by TCRdb on the 5' RACE reads, gives a single entry per CDR3 protein. The sample has about 350,000 distinct CDR3 sequences, approximately 14% seen once. Turning to this clonotype: Its specificity is not known.

The CDR3 covers 15 residues. Germline assignment: CDR1 SGHRS and CDR2 YFSETQ. V trimming: 4 bases; J trimming: 7 bases; junction bases outside the gene matches: 12. This receptor was obtained from a man between 18 and 29 years old who had mild COVID-19 (a few samples of this study predate the infection). Cell type and time point are not known. The rearrangement uses TRBV5-1 and TRBJ1-2; 8 bases map to TRBD1. The sample consisted of PBMCs or a T cell subset sorted from them (not recorded which). The CDR3 loop reads CASSLAGGHGLGYTF. DNA for the CDR3: TGCGCCAGCAGCCTGGCAGGGGGCCACGGTCTTGGCTACACCTTC. Variable domain in full (rest from reference TRBV5-1 and TRBJ1-2): KAGVTQTPRYLIKTRGQQVTLSCSPISGHRSVSWYQQTPGQGLQFLFEYFSETQRNKGNFPGRFSGRQFSNSRSEMNVSTLELGDSALYLCASSLAGGHGLGYTFGSGTRLTVV.